This T cell receptor (beta chain) was profiled in a study of identical twins. Study results and caveats: There was an excess of low generation probability in the out-of-frame alpha sequences that twins shared.

As concerns this clonotype: Antigen: not known.

The CDR3 has 15 residues. Trimming cost V 3 bases and J 2 bases, with 11 bases left between them. Germline V gene data show CDR1 as LNHDA and CDR2 as SQIVND (reference sequence). It was template switching that added a universal primer site, and there were unique molecular identifiers on the cDNA. TCRdb itself ran the 5' RACE reads through MiXCR, one entry per CDR3 protein. The profile shows 450,000 to 650,000 distinct CDR3 sequences, 9% to 10% of them singletons. There were only healthy Caucasians among the donors. The sample was also linked to a second study, of yellow fever vaccine responses in identical twins.

Sample: PBMCs. This chain joins TRBV19 and TRBJ2-4; D may be TRBD2 (6 bases). This TCR was sampled from a woman younger than 35 in good health. The CDR3 DNA follows: TGTGCCAGTAGTATTGGGCTAGCGACCAAAAACATTCAGTACTTC. Translated: CASSIGLATKNIQYF.